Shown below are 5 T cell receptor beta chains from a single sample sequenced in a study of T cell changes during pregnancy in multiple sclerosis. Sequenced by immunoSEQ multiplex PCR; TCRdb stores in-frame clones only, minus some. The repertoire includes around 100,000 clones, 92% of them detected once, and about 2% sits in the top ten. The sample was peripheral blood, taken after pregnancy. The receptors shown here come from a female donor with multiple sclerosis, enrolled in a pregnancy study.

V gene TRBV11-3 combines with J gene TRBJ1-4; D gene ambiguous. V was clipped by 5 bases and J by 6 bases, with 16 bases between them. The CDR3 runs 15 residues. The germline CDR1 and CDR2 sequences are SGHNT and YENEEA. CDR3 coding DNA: TGTGCCAGCAGCCCTGGGTGGGGAGGACATGAAAAACTGTTTTTT. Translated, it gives CASSPGWGGHEKLFF.

In nucleotides, the CDR3 is TGTGCCAGCAGTTCGATGGGCAGTGGAAACACCATATATTTT. Protein: CASSSMGSGNTIYF. V gene TRBV27 combines with J gene TRBJ1-3; the D is unclear. The germline CDR1 and CDR2 sequences are MNHEY and SMNVEV (reference sequence). V gave up 4 bases and J gave up 3 bases, with 10 bases separating them. The CDR3 loop spans 14 amino acids.

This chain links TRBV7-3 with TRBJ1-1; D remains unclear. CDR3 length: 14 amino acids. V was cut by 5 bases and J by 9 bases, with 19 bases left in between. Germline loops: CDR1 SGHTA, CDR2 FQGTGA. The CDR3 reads CASSANPGVGKAFF. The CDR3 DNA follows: TGTGCCAGCAGCGCTAACCCCGGGGTAGGAAAAGCTTTCTTT.

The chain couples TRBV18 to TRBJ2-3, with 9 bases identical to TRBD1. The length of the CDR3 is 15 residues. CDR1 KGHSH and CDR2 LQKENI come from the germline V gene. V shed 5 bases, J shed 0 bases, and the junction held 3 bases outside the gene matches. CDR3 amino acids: CASSSTGGSTDTQYF. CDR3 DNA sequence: TGTGCCAGCTCATCGACAGGGGGTAGCACAGATACGCAGTATTTT.

CDR3 in amino acids: CASRPGRVGEAFF. In DNA form, the CDR3 reads TGTGCCAGCAGACCCGGCAGGGTTGGTGAAGCTTTCTTT. The chain joins TRBV28 to TRBJ1-1, with D possibly TRBD1 on 5 matching bases. The CDR3 length is 13 residues. The germline gives CDR1 MDHEN, CDR2 SYDVKM. Deletions cut 6 bases from V and 7 bases from J, with 15 bases between. Complete variable domain (other parts from reference TRBV28 and TRBJ1-1): DVKVTQSSRYLVKRTGEKVFLECVQDMDHENMFWYRQDPGLGLRLIYFSYDVKMKEKGDIPEGYSVSREKKERFSLILESASTNQTSMYLCASRPGRVGEAFFGQGTRLTVV.